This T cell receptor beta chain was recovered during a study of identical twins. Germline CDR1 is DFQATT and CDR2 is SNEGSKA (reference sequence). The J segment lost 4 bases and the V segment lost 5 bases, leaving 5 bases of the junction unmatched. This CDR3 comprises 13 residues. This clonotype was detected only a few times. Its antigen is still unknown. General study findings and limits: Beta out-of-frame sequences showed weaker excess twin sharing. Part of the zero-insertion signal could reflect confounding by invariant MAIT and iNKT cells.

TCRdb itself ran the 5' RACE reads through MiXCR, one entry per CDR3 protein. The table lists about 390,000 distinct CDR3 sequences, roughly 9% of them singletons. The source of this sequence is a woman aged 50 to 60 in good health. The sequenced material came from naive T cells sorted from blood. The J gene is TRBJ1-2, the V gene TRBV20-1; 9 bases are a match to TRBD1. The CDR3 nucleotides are TGCAGTGCTGTCACAGGGGGCCGCTATGGCTACACCTTC. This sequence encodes CSAVTGGRYGYTF.